Following are 14 T cell receptor beta chains from one sample sequenced in a study of blood T cell repertoires in COVID-19. Produced via immunoSEQ multiplex PCR; TCRdb's table is partial and in-frame only. The table shows tens of thousands of clones, with approximately 80% occurring only once. The sample consisted of peripheral blood. The receptors originated from a man younger than 40 with COVID-19, enrolled during active disease.

V and J are TRBV7-2 and TRBJ1-1; the D gene is possibly TRBD1 (5 bases). The CDR3 has 15 amino acids. Trimming took off 6 bases at V and 2 bases at J, with 16 bases between the two ends. CDR1 and CDR2 from the germline V gene are SGHTA and FQGNSA. CDR3 nucleotide sequence: TGTGCCAGCAGTAGCGGTGGGGCGGGCAACACTGAAGCTTTCTTT. This sequence encodes CASSSGGAGNTEAFF. Filled out from reference TRBV7-2 and TRBJ1-1, the complete variable domain reads GAGVSQSPSNKVTEKGKDVELRCDPISGHTALYWYRQSLGQGLEFLIYFQGNSAPDKSGLPSDRFSAERTGGSVSTLTIQRTQQEDSAVYLCASSSGGAGNTEAFFGQGTRLTVV.

A few counts support this clone. The chain couples TRBV10-3 to TRBJ2-3; 8 bases agree with TRBD1. V lost 10 bases to trimming and J lost 4 bases; unmatched junction nucleotides: 4. The CDR3 has 12 amino acids. The germline gives CDR1 ENHRY, CDR2 SYGVKD. This CDR3 is CATRQGSDTQYF. In nucleotides, the CDR3 is TGTGCCACCAGACAGGGGTCAGATACGCAGTATTTT.

The rearrangement joins TRBV5-6 to TRBJ2-3; D remains unclear. Trimming took off 3 bases at V and 2 bases at J, with 7 bases between the two ends. The CDR3 loop spans 13 amino acids. Looked up from germline, CDR1 is SGHDT and CDR2 is YYEEEE. Here the CDR3 reads CASSSQYTDTQYF. The CDR3 region has the DNA TGTGCCAGCAGCTCGCAGTACACAGATACGCAGTATTTT.

The chain has TRBV9 and TRBJ1-1; D is undetermined. Looked up from germline, CDR1 is SGDLS and CDR2 is YYNGEE. Trimming took off 3 bases at V and 6 bases at J, with 12 bases between the two ends. CDR3 length: 13 amino acids. The CDR3 protein is CASSEPASSEAFF. The CDR3 nucleotides are TGTGCCAGCAGCGAACCTGCCAGTTCTGAAGCTTTCTTT.

J is TRBJ1-2 and V is TRBV11-2; no definite D call. V lost 2 bases to trimming and J lost 6 bases, with 7 bases between them. In germline, CDR1 is SGHAT, CDR2 FQNNGV. The CDR3 is made up of 12 amino acids. CDR3 in amino acids: CASSLTRNGYTF. For the CDR3, the DNA is TGTGCCAGCAGCTTAACCAGGAATGGCTACACCTTC. Together with reference TRBV11-2 and TRBJ1-2, the CDR3 gives the full variable domain: EAGVAQSPRYKIIEKRQSVAFWCNPISGHATLYWYQQILGQGPKLLIQFQNNGVVDDSQLPKDRFSAERLKGVDSTLKIQPAKLEDSAVYLCASSLTRNGYTFGSGTRLTVV.

J is TRBJ1-2 and V is TRBV28; D is perhaps TRBD1 (5 bases). V lost 7 bases, J lost 5 bases, and 8 bases lay in between. The CDR3 sequence is 11 residues long. The germline V gene encodes CDR1 MDHEN and CDR2 SYDVKM. The chain's CDR3 is CASNPGYGYTF. In DNA, the CDR3 is TGTGCCAGCAACCCAGGGTATGGCTACACCTTC.

In its sample, this clone was seen a few times. The genes are TRBV4-1 and TRBJ2-3; 10 nucleotides line up with TRBD2. CDR3 length: 16 amino acids. Trimming removed 3 bases from V and 2 bases from J; junction bases left unmatched: 5. Per the germline V gene, CDR1 is MGHRA and CDR2 is YSYEKL. The CDR3 spells CASSQAGTSATDTQYF. CDR3 sequence (DNA): TGCGCCAGCAGCCAGGCCGGGACTAGCGCCACAGATACGCAGTATTTT.

J is TRBJ2-2 and V is TRBV11-2, with 8 positions matching TRBD2. The CDR3 loop spans 15 amino acids. Germline values: CDR1 SGHAT, CDR2 FQNNGV. The ends lost 5 bases at V and 6 bases at J; junction bases unmatched: 8. For the CDR3, the DNA is TGTGCCAGCAGCCCAGCGGGAGTAATTCCCGGGGAGCTGTTTTTT. This gives the protein CASSPAGVIPGELFF.

This sequence joins TRBV6-2 or TRBV6-3 and TRBJ1-2; perhaps TRBD1 as D (6 bases). V was cut by 6 bases and J by 8 bases, with 19 bases left in between. CDR3 length equals 14 residues. The germline V gene has CDR1 MNHEY and CDR2 SVGEGT. Here the CDR3 DNA reads TGTGCCAGCAGCCCACAGGGTTTGCTCGGAGGCTACACCTTC. Amino acids: CASSPQGLLGGYTF.

This chain uses TRBV20-1 with TRBJ1-2; D is uncertain. CDR3 length: 14 amino acids. Germline CDR1 DFQATT, CDR2 SNEGSKA (reference sequence). Trimming removed 3 bases from V and 2 bases from J, with 13 bases in between. The CDR3 region has the DNA TGCAGTGCTAGTTGGGCACCTGGGAACTATGGCTACACCTTC. Translated, it gives CSASWAPGNYGYTF.

This clone was recorded only once. This chain connects TRBV5-4 to TRBJ1-3; no definite D call. The CDR3 spans 13 residues. V was trimmed by 2 bases and J by 4 bases, leaving 7 bases between them. Germline lookup yields CDR1 SGHNT and CDR2 YYREEE (reference sequence). CDR3 sequence (DNA): TGTGCCAGCAGCTTAATCGGGGGAAACACCATATATTTT. The encoded protein is CASSLIGGNTIYF.

This chain joins TRBV18 and TRBJ2-1, with 9 nucleotides matching TRBD1. This CDR3 contains 15 residues. Germline-derived CDR1 and CDR2 are KGHSH and LQKENI. With V trimmed by 6 bases and J by 8 bases, 11 bases remained unmatched. The CDR3 DNA follows: TGTGCCAGCTCTCATCCGGGACAGGGTTTGGATGAGCAGTTCTTC. This encodes CASSHPGQGLDEQFF.

V is TRBV6-5 and J is TRBJ2-5, with 8 bases matching TRBD2. The trim removed 6 bases at V and 5 bases at J, leaving 11 bases unmatched. There are 15 residues in the CDR3. Germline V gene lookup returns CDR1 MNHEY and CDR2 SVGAGI. This chain's CDR3 is CASRGGPREGETQYF. CDR3 DNA sequence: TGTGCCAGCAGGGGGGGTCCACGGGAGGGGGAGACCCAGTACTTC.

V usage is TRBV19 and J usage is TRBJ1-4; D is unresolved. Germline V CDR1 and CDR2: LNHDA, SQIVND (reference sequence). V was clipped by 7 bases and J by 0 bases, with 9 bases between them. CDR3 length equals 14 residues. CDR3 sequence (DNA): TGTGCCAGTACCAAATTTGCAACTAATGAAAAACTGTTTTTT. This translates into CASTKFATNEKLFF.